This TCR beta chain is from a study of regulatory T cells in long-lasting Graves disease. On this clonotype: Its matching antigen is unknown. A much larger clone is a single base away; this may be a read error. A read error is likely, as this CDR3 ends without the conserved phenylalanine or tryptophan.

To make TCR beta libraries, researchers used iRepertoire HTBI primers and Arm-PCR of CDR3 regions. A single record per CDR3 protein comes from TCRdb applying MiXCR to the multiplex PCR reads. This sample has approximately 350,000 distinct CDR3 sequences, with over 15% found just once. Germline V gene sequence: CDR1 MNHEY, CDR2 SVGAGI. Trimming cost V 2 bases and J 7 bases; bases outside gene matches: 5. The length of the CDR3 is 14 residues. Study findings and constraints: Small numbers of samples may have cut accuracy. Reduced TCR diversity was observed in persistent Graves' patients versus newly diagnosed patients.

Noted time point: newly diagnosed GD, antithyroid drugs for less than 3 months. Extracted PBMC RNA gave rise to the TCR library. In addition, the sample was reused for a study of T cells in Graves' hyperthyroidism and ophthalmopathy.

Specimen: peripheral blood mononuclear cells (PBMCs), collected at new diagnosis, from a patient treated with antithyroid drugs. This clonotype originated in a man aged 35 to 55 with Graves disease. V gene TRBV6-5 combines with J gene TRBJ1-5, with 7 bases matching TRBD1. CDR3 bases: TGTGCCAGCAGTTACGCGGGACAGAGGCAGCCCCAGCATTAT. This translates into CASSYAGQRQPQHY.